This T cell receptor beta chain comes out of a study of cytomegalovirus exposure and HLA in healthy donors. Whole-study findings and limits: In an earlier analysis, productive rearrangement rates for most beta V segments clustered near 87% or 30%. Near-uniform donor sequencing depth was presumed by presence/absence analyses.

Per the germline V gene, CDR1 is SGHDN and CDR2 is FVKESK. Trimming took 5 bases from V and 9 from J; bases not matched to a gene: 10. The CDR3 is 14 residues long. As for this clone: The target antigen is unknown.

The PCR had 60 Vbeta and 13 Jbeta primers. The protocol was immunoSEQ multiplex PCR, while the TCRdb copy is restricted to in-frame clones and leaves out a portion. The sample shows fewer than 200,000 clones, 79% of them seen only once. This sequence was found in a man aged 40-55 years in good health and CMV-seronegative. Sequencing input: PBMCs. V and J are TRBV14 and TRBJ2-1; 7 bases map to TRBD1. The CDR3 DNA reads as TGTGCCAGCAGCTCGGCAACTGCAGGGGGTGAGCAGTTCTTC. Translated: CASSSATAGGEQFF.